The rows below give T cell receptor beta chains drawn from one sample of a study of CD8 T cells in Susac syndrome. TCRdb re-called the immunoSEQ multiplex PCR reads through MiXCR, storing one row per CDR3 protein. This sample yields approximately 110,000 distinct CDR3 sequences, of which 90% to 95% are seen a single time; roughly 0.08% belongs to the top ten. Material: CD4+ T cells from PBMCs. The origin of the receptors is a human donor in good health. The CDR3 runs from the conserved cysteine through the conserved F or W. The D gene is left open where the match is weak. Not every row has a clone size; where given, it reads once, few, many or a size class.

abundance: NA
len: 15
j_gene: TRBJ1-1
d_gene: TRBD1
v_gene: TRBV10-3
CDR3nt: TGTGCCATCAGTGAAGGTGGACAGGCGAACACTGAAGCTTTCTTT
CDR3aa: CAISEGGQANTEAFF

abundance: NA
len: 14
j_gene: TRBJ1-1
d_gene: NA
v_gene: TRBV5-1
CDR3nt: TGCGCCAGCAGCCCCCGGGACCTGGGCACTGAAGCTTTCTTT
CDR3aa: CASSPRDLGTEAFF

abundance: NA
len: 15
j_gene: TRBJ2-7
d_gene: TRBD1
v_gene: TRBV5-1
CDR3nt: TGCGCCAGCAAGGCCCTCCAGGGACAGCCTTACGAGCAGTACTTC
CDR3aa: CASKALQGQPYEQYF

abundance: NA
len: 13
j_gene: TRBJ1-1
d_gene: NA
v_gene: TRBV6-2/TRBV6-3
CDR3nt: TGTGCCAGCAGCCACAGTGTTTTCGCTGAAGCTTTCTTT
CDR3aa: CASSHSVFAEAFF

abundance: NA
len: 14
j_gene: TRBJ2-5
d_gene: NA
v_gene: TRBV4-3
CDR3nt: TGCGCCAGCAGCCAAGCCGGGCTGGGGGACGGACAGTACTTC
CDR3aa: CASSQAGLGDGQYF

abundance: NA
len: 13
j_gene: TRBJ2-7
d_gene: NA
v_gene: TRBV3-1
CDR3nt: TGTGCCAGCAGCCGGGACTTGTTCTACGAGCAGTACTTC
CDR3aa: CASSRDLFYEQYF

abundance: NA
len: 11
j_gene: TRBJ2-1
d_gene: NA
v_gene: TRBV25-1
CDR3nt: TGTGCCAGCAGTGTCTCGGCTTTCCAGTTCTTC
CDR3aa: CASSVSAFQFF

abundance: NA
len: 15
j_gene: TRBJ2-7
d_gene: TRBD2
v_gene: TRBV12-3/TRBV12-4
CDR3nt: TGTGCCAGCAGTGGCACTCTAGCGGGAGGATACGAGCAGTACTTC
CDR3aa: CASSGTLAGGYEQYF

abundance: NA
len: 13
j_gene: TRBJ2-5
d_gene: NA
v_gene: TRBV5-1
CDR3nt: TGCGCCAGCAGCATGGGACAAGGAGAGACCCAGTACTTC
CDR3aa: CASSMGQGETQYF

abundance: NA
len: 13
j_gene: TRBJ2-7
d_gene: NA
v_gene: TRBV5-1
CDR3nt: TGCGCCAGCAGCACGCAGGGAATGGACGAGCAGTACTTC
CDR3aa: CASSTQGMDEQYF

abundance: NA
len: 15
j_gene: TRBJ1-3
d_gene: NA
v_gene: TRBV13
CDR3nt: TGTGCCAGCAGCTTGGGAAGGTTGGGAAGAAACACCATATATTTT
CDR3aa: CASSLGRLGRNTIYF

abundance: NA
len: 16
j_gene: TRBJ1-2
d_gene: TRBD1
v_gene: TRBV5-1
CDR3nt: TGCGCCAGCAGCTTGTATCCGGGACAGGGGGCCTCTGGCTACACCTTC
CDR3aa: CASSLYPGQGASGYTF

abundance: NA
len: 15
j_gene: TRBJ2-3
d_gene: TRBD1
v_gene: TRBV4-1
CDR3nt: TGCGCCAGCAGCCTCACGGACAGGGGATCGGATACGCAGTATTTT
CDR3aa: CASSLTDRGSDTQYF

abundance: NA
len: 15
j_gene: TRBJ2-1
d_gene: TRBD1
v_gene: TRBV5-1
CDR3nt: TGCGCCAGCAGCTTCGGACAGGACTCCTACAATGAGCAGTTCTTC
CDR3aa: CASSFGQDSYNEQFF

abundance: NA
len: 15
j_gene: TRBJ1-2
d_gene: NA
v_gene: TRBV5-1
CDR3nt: TGCGCCAGCAGCTTACAGGGTGCAGCTAACTATGGCTACACCTTC
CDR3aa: CASSLQGAANYGYTF

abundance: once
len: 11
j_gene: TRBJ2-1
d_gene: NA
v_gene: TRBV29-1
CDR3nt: TGCAGCGTTGAATCCAACGATGAGCAGTTCTTC
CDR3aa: CSVESNDEQFF

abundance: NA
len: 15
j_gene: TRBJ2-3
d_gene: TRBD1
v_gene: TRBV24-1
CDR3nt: TGTGCCACCAGTGACCCCGGGACAGGCTGGGATACGCAGTATTTT
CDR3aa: CATSDPGTGWDTQYF

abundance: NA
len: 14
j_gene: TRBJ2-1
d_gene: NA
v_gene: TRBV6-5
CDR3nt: TGTGCCAGCAGTTTTCAGGACAGTAAGAATGAGCAGTTCTTC
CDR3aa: CASSFQDSKNEQFF

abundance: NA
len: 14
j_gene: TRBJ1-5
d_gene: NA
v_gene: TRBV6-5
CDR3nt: TGTGCCAGCAGCCAGGGGATCGGCAATCAGCCCCAGCATTTT
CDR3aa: CASSQGIGNQPQHF

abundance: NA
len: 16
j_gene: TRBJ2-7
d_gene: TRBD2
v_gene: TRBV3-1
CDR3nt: TGTGCCAGCAGCCAAGCTGCCGGGAGGGGGACCTACGAGCAGTACTTC
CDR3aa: CASSQAAGRGTYEQYF

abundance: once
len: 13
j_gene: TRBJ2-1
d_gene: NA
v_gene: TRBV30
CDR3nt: TGTGCCTGCCAATCCTTTCGGGAGAATGAGCAGTTCTTC
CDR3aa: CACQSFRENEQFF

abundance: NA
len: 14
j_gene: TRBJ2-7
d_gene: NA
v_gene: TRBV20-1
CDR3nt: TGCAGTGCTAGAGATGCACGGGCTGAATACGAGCAGTACTTC
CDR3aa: CSARDARAEYEQYF

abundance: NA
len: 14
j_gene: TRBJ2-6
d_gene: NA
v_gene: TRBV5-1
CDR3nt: TGCGCCAGCAGCTGGACAGCTGGGGCCAACGTCCTGACTTTC
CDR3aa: CASSWTAGANVLTF

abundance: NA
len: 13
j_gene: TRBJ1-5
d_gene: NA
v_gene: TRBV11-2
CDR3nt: TGTGCCAGCGGGCAGGGTAACAATCAGCCCCAGCATTTT
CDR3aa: CASGQGNNQPQHF

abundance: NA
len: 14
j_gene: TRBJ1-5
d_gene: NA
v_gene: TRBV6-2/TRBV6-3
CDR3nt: TGTGCCAGCAGGAGGCAGCCAAGCAATCAGCCCCAGCATTTT
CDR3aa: CASRRQPSNQPQHF

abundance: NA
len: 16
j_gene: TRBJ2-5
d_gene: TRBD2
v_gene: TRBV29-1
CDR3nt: TGCAGCGTTGAGGCGCTAGCGGGAGGGCCGGGAGAGACCCAGTACTTC
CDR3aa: CSVEALAGGPGETQYF

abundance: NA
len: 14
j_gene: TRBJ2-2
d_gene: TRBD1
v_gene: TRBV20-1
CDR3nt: TGCAGTGCTTCAACAGGGGCTCGCACCGGGGAGCTGTTTTTT
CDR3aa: CSASTGARTGELFF

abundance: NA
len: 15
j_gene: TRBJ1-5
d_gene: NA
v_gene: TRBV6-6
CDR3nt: TGTGCCAGCAGTTTAGGCAGGAGTCGCAATCAGCCCCAGCATTTT
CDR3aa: CASSLGRSRNQPQHF

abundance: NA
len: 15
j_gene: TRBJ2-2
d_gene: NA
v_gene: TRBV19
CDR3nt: TGTGCCAGTTCCTATGGGGCTAGTTCCGGCGGGGAGCTGTTTTTT
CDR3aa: CASSYGASSGGELFF

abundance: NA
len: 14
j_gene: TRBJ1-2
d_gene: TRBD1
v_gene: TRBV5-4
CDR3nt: TGTGCCAGCAGGCCAGACAGGGTCCCGGGTGGCTACACCTTC
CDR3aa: CASRPDRVPGGYTF

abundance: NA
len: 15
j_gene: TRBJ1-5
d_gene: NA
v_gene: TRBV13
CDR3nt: TGTGCCAGCAGCTTCGGGGGCAGGGGCAATCAGCCCCAGCATTTT
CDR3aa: CASSFGGRGNQPQHF

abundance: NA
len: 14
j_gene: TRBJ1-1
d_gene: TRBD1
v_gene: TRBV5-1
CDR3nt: TGCGCCAGCAGCGCGGGACAGGGGGCGTCGGAAGCTTTCTTT
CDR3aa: CASSAGQGASEAFF

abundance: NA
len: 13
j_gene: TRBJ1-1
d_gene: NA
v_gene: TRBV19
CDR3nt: TGTGCCAGTAGTCCCAGGGACTCCACTGAAGCTTTCTTT
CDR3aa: CASSPRDSTEAFF

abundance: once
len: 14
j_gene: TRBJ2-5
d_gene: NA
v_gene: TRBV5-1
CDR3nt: TGCGCCAGCAGCTTGGACTCAGCTCAAGAGACCCAGTACTTC
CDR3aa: CASSLDSAQETQYF

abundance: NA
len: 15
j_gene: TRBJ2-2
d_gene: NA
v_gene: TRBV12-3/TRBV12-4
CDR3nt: TGTGCCAGCAGTCGGTTCAGGGAATCTTCCGGGGAGCTGTTTTTT
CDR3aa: CASSRFRESSGELFF

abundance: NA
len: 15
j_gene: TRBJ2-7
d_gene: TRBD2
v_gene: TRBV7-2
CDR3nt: TGTGCCAGCAGCTTAGCTAGCGGGGAAGGCTACGAGCAGTACTTC
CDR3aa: CASSLASGEGYEQYF

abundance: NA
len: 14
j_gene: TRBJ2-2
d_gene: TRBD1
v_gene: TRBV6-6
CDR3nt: TGTGCCAGCATCGGACAGGGGTTCACCGGGGAGCTGTCTTTT
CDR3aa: CASIGQGFTGELSF

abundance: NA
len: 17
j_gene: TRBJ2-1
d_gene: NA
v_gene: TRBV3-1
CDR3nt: TGTGCCAGCAGCCAACCTGCCACCATCGGGATGCACAATGAGCAGTTCTTC
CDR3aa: CASSQPATIGMHNEQFF

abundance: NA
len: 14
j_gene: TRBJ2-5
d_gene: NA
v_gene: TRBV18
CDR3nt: TGTGCCAGCTCACCTTTCCAGGGGGGAGAGACCCAGTACTTC
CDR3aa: CASSPFQGGETQYF

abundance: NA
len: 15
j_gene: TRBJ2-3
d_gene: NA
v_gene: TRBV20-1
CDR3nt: TGCAGTGCTAGCGGGAGTGGCCCCGGGACAGATACGCAGTATTTT
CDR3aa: CSASGSGPGTDTQYF

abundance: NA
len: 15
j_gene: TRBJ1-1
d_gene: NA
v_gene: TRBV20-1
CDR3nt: TGCAGTGCGCCAAGGGAGGGAACCCTCAACACTGAAGCTTTCTTT
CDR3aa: CSAPREGTLNTEAFF

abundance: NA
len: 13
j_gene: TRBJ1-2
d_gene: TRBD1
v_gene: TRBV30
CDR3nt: TGTGCCTGGAGTGCCCCAGGGGGCAGTGGCTACACCTTC
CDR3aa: CAWSAPGGSGYTF

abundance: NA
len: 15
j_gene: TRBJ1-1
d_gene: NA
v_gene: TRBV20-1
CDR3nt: TGCAGTGCTAGAGAGGCGAGGGGAGGTGGGACTGAAGCTTTCTTT
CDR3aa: CSAREARGGGTEAFF

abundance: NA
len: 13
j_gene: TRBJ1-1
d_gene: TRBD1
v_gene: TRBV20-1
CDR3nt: TGCAGTGCCCCAGGGACAGGGAAAACTGAAGCTTTCTTT
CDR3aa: CSAPGTGKTEAFF

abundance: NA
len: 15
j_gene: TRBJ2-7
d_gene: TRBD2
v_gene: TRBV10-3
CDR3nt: TGTGCCACCCAACGGACTGGGGAGGGCGGCTACGAGCAGTACTTC
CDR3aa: CATQRTGEGGYEQYF

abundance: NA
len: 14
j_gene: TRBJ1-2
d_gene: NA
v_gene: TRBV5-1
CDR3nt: TGCGCCAGCAGCTTGGAATCGCCCAACTATGGCTACACCTTC
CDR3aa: CASSLESPNYGYTF

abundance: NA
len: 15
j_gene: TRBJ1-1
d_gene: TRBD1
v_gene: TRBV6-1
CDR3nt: TGTGCCAGCAGTGTCCACAGGGGCGTGAACACTGAAGCTTTCTTT
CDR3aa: CASSVHRGVNTEAFF

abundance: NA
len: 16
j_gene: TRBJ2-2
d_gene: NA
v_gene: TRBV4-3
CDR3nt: TGCGCCAGCAGCCGGAGCAGAGCGGAGAACACCGGGGAGCTGTTTTTT
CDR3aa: CASSRSRAENTGELFF

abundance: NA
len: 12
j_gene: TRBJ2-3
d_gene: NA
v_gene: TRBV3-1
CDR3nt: TGTGCCAGCACCTCCTCTAGCACAGCGCAGTATTTT
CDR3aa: CASTSSSTAQYF

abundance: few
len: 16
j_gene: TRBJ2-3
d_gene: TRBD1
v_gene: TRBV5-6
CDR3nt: TGTGCCAGCAGCTTGACCCGGGACAGCGGCACAGATACGCAGTATTTT
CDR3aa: CASSLTRDSGTDTQYF

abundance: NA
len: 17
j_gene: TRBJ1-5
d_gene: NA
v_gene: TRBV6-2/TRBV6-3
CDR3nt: TGTGCCAGCAGTTTCTCCTCAGCGGGCTATAGCAATCAGCCCCAGCATTTT
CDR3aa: CASSFSSAGYSNQPQHF

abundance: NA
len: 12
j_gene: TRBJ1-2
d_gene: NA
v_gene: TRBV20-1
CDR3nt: TGCAGTGCTAGTGGGGCAAACTATGGCTACACCTTC
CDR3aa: CSASGANYGYTF

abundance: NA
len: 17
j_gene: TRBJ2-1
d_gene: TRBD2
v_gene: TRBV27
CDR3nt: TGTGCCAGCAGTCAGAGGACTAGCGGGGCCTCCTACAATGAGCAGTTCTTC
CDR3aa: CASSQRTSGASYNEQFF

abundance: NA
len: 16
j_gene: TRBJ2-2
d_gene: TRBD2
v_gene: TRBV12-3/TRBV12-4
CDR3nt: TGTGCCAGCAGCGAGGGACTAGCCGTCCCGGGAGGGGAGCTGTTTTTT
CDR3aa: CASSEGLAVPGGELFF

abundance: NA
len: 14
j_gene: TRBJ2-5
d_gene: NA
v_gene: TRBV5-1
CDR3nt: TGCGCCAGCAGCTTGGAGAGAGGGAGAGAGACCCAGTACTTC
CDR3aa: CASSLERGRETQYF

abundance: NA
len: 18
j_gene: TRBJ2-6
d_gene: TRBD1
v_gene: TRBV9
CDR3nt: TGTGCCAGCAGCGTAGACAGGGGGCGAGTGTCTGGGGCCAACGTCCTGACTTTC
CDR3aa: CASSVDRGRVSGANVLTF

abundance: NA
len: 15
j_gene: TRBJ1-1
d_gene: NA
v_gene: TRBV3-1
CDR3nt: TGTGCCAGCAGCCAAGCCAAGGGTGGGGGCACTGAAGCTTTCTTT
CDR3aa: CASSQAKGGGTEAFF

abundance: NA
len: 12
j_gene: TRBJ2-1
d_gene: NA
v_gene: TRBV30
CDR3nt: TGTGCCTGTGCCGGGTCCTACAATGAGCAGTTCTTC
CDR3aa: CACAGSYNEQFF

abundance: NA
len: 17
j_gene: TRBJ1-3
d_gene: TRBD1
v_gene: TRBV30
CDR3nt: TGTGCCTGGAGTCCCCGGGTGGGAGGGGGCTCCAAAATCACCATATATTTT
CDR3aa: CAWSPRVGGGSKITIYF